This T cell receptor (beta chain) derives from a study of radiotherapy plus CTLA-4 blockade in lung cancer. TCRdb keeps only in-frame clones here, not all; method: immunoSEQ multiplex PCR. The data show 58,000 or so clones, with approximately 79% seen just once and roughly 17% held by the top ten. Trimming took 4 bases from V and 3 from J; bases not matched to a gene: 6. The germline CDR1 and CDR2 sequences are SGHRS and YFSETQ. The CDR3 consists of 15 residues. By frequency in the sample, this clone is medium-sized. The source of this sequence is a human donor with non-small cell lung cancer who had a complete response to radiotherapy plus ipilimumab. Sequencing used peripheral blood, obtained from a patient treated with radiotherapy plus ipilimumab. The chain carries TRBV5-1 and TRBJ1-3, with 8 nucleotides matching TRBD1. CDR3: CASSGQGADGNTIYF. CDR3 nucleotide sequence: TGCGCCAGCAGCGGTCAGGGGGCAGATGGAAACACCATATATTTT.